This T cell receptor beta chain was sequenced during a study of shared clonotypes between healthy human individuals (dated by TCRdb to the early 2020s). Regarding the complete study: The cohort comprised a couple of women and a few men aged 18 to 49 years. Per donor, three plates each were used for CD4 naive and CD4 memory, two for CD8 naive, and one for CD8 memory. To estimate repertoire size and how much clonotype sharing occurs between individuals, the study deeply sequenced the blood TCR repertoires of roughly 5 healthy adults. To increase sequencing depth and limit assay-specific biases, different laboratories used diverse techniques to prepare libraries and sequence TCR repertoires. Leukapheresis yielded between about 0.85 and 9 billion PBMCs per donor. Results and caveats for the whole study, not just this receptor: Larger estimated clonotype richness was generally found for naive subsets than for memory subsets. Pairwise subsampling led to the expectation that sequencing depth would affect the degree of clonotype sharing among donors. Sampling was restricted to blood, and TCR repertoires in tissue are likely to differ from TCR repertoires in blood. Rarefaction of sorted-subset datasets indicated incomplete sequencing despite the large sequencing depth. The small number of donors limited the genetic and exposure-history diversity represented. Compared with non-shared clonotypes, clonotypes shared by all four sorted-subset donors had higher generation probabilities. Across several donors, 5% to 6% of naive CD4, approximately 4% of naive CD8, under 2.5% of memory CD4, and over 0.35% of memory CD8 clonotypes were shared.

CD8 naive samples were CD45RO-negative cells positively selected for CCR7, giving a CD45RA+CCR7+ population that excluded TemRA cells. Donors were healthy HIV-negative adults with no recently reported acute infections or vaccinations. Only Caucasian adults living in Nashville, Tennessee, USA were represented among the donors. After blood collection by leukapheresis, PBMCs were isolated using Ficoll-Histopaque density gradient centrifugation and then cryopreserved in the vapor phase of liquid nitrogen. Analytical flow cytometry was used to check the purity and quantity of each magnetically sorted T cell population. Genomic DNA was isolated from every sorted fraction and measured by UV absorbance on a Nanodrop 2000c. TCR CDR3 regions were amplified from genomic DNA by multiplex PCR using the deep immunoSEQ assay. Extracted genomic DNA from each cell subset was spread evenly across all wells of several immunoSEQ 96-well plates, with each plate serving as a replicate. For sorted subsets, about 0.2 ug genomic DNA, equal to some 30,000 T cell genomes, was loaded into each replicate PCR. The purified libraries were quantified using a Qubit 3.0 fluorometer, sized with a Bioanalyzer 2100, and then quantified again using the KAPA Library Quantification kit. Every immunoSEQ 96-well plate was sequenced on a dedicated single-read 150-cycle Illumina NextSeq 550 flow cell. The original methods were these. The immunoSEQ output contained only junctional sequences without quality scores, so filtering could not match that applied to full-length reads. Sequences were annotated with PyIR, a Python wrapper for IgBLAST v1.9, and V/J genes and CDR3 were assigned using IMGT germline references. Reads were removed for weak V/J assignments (E-value above 1e-6), missing CDR3, stop codons, out-of-frame junctions, or ambiguous translated residues. V3J clonotypes were defined as sequences sharing an identical inferred V gene, J gene, and CDR3 amino acid sequence. The percentage overlap between two repertoires was calculated by dividing the number of shared unique clonotypes by the size of the smaller repertoire. Three approaches were used to assess repertoire richness: RTK rarefaction, the Chao1 estimator, and Recon v2.1 estimates of unobserved clonotypes. Generation probabilities for all TCRbeta clonotypes obtained by the gDNA method from a few donors were computed using OLGA. TCRdb's version of the immuneACCESS table is confined to in-frame rearrangements and falls short of the full clone set. An unresolved V gene accounts for under half of the shortfall where checked; the remainder is of unknown origin. That table supplies the V and J calls and clone size; D and trimming were determined from the DNA. The sample table lists about 2.1 million clones, roughly 93% of them with a count of one. The ten largest clones capture more than 1.5% of the sample.

In the case of this clone: The target of this receptor is not known. Per-base quality was not reported, and no clone a single base away is much larger than it.

Sequencing was done on a sample of naive CD8+ T cells from PBMCs. The sample's cell subset or site label, in plain terms: CD45RA+CCR7+. The origin of this receptor is a young man in good health. Some clones in this sample may be carry-over from other donors' samples.

CDR3 reads: CAISDRVESETQYF. The DNA reads TGTGCCATCAGTGACCGAGTGGAATCGGAGACCCAGTACTTC. The chain was built from TRBV10-3 and TRBJ2-5, with the D gene not confidently named. From the cysteine up to the phenylalanine, the CDR3 has a length of 14 residues. The sequence is cut down to CDR3 DNA, 42 bases in frame from base 1. The trim is 3 bases for V and 5 bases for J, with a gap of 13 bases between the germline ends. CDR1 and CDR2 are drawn from the germline V gene: ENHRY, SYGVKD.